Detailed here is one TCR beta chain. The entry originates in a study of blood T cell repertoires in COVID-19. As for the study in general: COVID-19 samples from acute and convalescent phases originated in the United States, Italy and Spain. The cDNA or gDNA used as material had been derived from T cells, B-cell-depleted T cells, or PBMCs.

This CDR3 is built from 13 residues. The ends were cut back, 4 bases at V and 3 bases at J, with 9 bases in the middle. Germline V CDR1 and CDR2: SGHNT, YYREEE (reference sequence). Authors' data handling: The assay estimated nucleated cells by amplifying reference gene primers. Using immunoSEQ multiplex PCR, the repertoire was profiled, and TCRdb retains in-frame clones only, with some absent. V, J and clone size reflect that table, while D and trimming were determined from the DNA. The sample has 40,000 to 60,000 clones, about 71% seen once. The TCR originated in a woman in her 70s with acute or convalescent COVID-19. The chain recombines TRBV5-4 with TRBJ2-3; D not resolved. Sequencing input: peripheral blood. The CDR3 spells CASSGTGTDTQYF. CDR3 sequence (DNA): TGTGCCAGCAGCGGCACGGGTACAGATACGCAGTATTTT.